The 14 T cell receptor beta chains given below trace back to one sample, sequenced in a study of cytomegalovirus exposure and HLA in healthy donors. Both 60 Vbeta primers and 13 Jbeta primers went into the PCR. Produced via immunoSEQ multiplex PCR; TCRdb's table is partial and in-frame only. The sample shows fewer than 200,000 clones, more than 65% of them seen only once. Sequenced sample: PBMCs. The receptors stem from a man aged 35-49 years in good health and CMV-seropositive.

This clone was recorded only once. The chain couples TRBV25-1 to TRBJ2-1, with 12 bases lining up with TRBD2. Trimming at V came to 1 base and at J to 4 bases, leaving 5 bases not matched to a gene. The germline gives CDR1 MGHDK, CDR2 SYGVNS. This CDR3 is 17 amino acids long. The CDR3 loop is CASSESGLAGWYNEQFF. In nucleotides, the CDR3 is TGTGCCAGCAGTGAATCGGGACTAGCGGGCTGGTACAATGAGCAGTTCTTC.

A single count supports this clone. V usage is TRBV4-1 and J usage is TRBJ2-5; D is ambiguous. V was trimmed by 3 bases and J by 5 bases, leaving 10 bases between them. The CDR3 runs 13 residues. In germline, CDR1 is MGHRA, CDR2 YSYEKL. The CDR3 sequence: CASSQASVETQYF. CDR3 sequence (DNA): TGCGCCAGCAGCCAGGCCAGCGTGGAGACCCAGTACTTC.

The J gene is TRBJ2-1, the V gene TRBV11-2; TRBD2 matches 12 bases. This CDR3 is 19 amino acids long. Germline CDR1 reads SGHAT; CDR2 reads FQNNGV. V lost 2 bases, J lost 0 bases, and 8 bases stayed unmatched. This CDR3 is CASSLNLAGGTYSYNEQFF. The CDR3 DNA is TGTGCCAGCAGCTTAAACCTAGCGGGAGGGACTTACTCCTACAATGAGCAGTTCTTC. Supplemented by reference TRBV11-2 and TRBJ2-1, the full variable domain reads EAGVAQSPRYKIIEKRQSVAFWCNPISGHATLYWYQQILGQGPKLLIQFQNNGVVDDSQLPKDRFSAERLKGVDSTLKIQPAKLEDSAVYLCASSLNLAGGTYSYNEQFFGPGTRLTVL.

The chain employs TRBV6-5 and TRBJ2-3, with D tentatively TRBD1 (5 bases). Trimming left V 1 base short and J 4 bases short, with 9 bases between. CDR1 is MNHEY and CDR2 is SVGAGI in the germline V gene. The CDR3 consists of 14 residues. CDR3 protein: CASSYFGAADTQYF. The CDR3 region has the DNA TGTGCCAGCAGTTACTTTGGGGCGGCAGATACGCAGTATTTT.

The chain is built from TRBV7-9 and TRBJ1-1; D not certain. The germline gives CDR1 SEHNR, CDR2 FQNEAQ (reference sequence). The CDR3 length is 13 residues. V lost 5 bases to trimming and J lost 5 bases, with 12 bases between them. The CDR3 DNA reads as TGTGCCAGCAGCCGTGGTGTGAGTACTGAAGCTTTCTTT. Amino acids: CASSRGVSTEAFF.

CDR3 loop: CASSLGDRMNTEAFF. CDR3 sequence (DNA): TGTGCCAGCAGCTTAGGAGACAGGATGAACACTGAAGCTTTCTTT. V is TRBV7-9 and J is TRBJ1-1; TRBD1 might be the D (6 bases). Trimming took off 1 base at V and 0 bases at J, with 9 bases between the two ends. The CDR3 is 15 residues long. CDR1 SEHNR and CDR2 FQNEAQ come from the germline V gene (reference sequence).

The rearrangement uses TRBV28 and TRBJ2-1; 7 bases line up with TRBD1. The length of the CDR3 is 13 residues. J gave up 4 bases and V 10 bases, and 7 bases lay outside the gene matches. CDR1 and CDR2 (germline): MDHEN, SYDVKM. CDR3 sequence (DNA): TGTGCCACTGTCAGGGACAGATACAATGAGCAGTTCTTC. Translation: CATVRDRYNEQFF.

V gene TRBV27 combines with J gene TRBJ2-7, with 9 positions matching TRBD1. V lost 6 bases and J lost 3; bases outside the gene matches: 9. This CDR3 has 15 amino acids. From germline, CDR1 is MNHEY and CDR2 SMNVEV (reference sequence). In nucleotides, the CDR3 is TGTGCCAGCAGACCCGACAGGGGGAGTATCTACGAGCAGTACTTC. Translated, it gives CASRPDRGSIYEQYF.

In this sample, this clone turned up once. The chain recombines TRBV6-6 with TRBJ2-7, with unresolved D. V was trimmed by 8 bases and J by 3 bases, leaving 11 bases between them. This CDR3 has 12 residues. CDR1 and CDR2 from the germline V gene are MNHNY and SVGAGI (reference sequence). CDR3 in amino acids: CASGPRGYEQYF. In nucleotides, the CDR3 is TGTGCCAGCGGCCCGAGAGGCTACGAGCAGTACTTC.

This chain connects TRBV5-1 to TRBJ1-3, with 7 bases fitting TRBD1. The CDR3 is 16 residues long. The trim removed 0 bases at V and 4 bases at J, leaving 7 bases unmatched. Germline V lookup: CDR1 SGHRS, CDR2 YFSETQ. Written as DNA, the CDR3 is TGCGCCAGCAGCTTGGCCGGACAGGCAAGAGGAAACACCATATATTTT. Its protein is CASSLAGQARGNTIYF.

The J gene is TRBJ2-1, the V gene TRBV15; the D is unclear. From germline, CDR1 is LNHNV and CDR2 YYDKDF (reference sequence). The V end was cut by 0 bases, the J end by 4 bases, with 10 bases between. This CDR3 has 15 amino acids. In nucleotides, the CDR3 is TGTGCCACCAGCAGAGATAATGCGCGTTACAATGAGCAGTTCTTC. Translating gives CATSRDNARYNEQFF.

The chain couples TRBV19 to TRBJ2-1; 10 bases are a match to TRBD2. From germline, CDR1 is LNHDA and CDR2 SQIVND (reference sequence). The CDR3 length is 15 residues. Unmatched junction bases numbered 12, after V lost 10 bases and J lost 6 bases. CDR3 sequence reads: CATYSSGGASNEQFF. CDR3 nucleotide sequence: TGTGCCACCTACTCGAGCGGGGGGGCAAGCAATGAGCAGTTCTTC.

The chain links TRBV11-2 to TRBJ2-7; 9 nucleotides match TRBD2. Germline V lookup: CDR1 SGHAT, CDR2 FQNNGV. The CDR3 runs to 14 residues. J lost 6 bases, V lost 2 bases, and 5 bases had no gene match. CDR3 region: CASSLSETSGEQYF. The CDR3 coding sequence is TGTGCCAGCAGCTTATCCGAGACTAGCGGCGAGCAGTACTTC.

This clone was observed a single time. The V call is TRBV27, the J call TRBJ1-6, with D possibly TRBD1 on 6 matching bases. Germline CDR1 MNHEY, CDR2 SMNVEV (reference sequence). Trimming took off 5 bases at V and 1 base at J, with 15 bases between the two ends. The CDR3 consists of 17 residues. For the CDR3, the DNA is TGTGCCAGCAGTCCGTCGGACAGCCAGTCCTATAATTCACCCCTCCACTTT. The encoded protein is CASSPSDSQSYNSPLHF.